The 16 T cell receptor beta chains in this list originate from one sample, sequenced in a study of blood T cell repertoires in COVID-19. Produced via immunoSEQ multiplex PCR; TCRdb's table is partial and in-frame only. The sample comprises approximately 200,000 clones, roughly nine tenths of which are singletons, and 11% rests with the top ten. Sequenced material: PBMCs or T cells enriched from blood (not recorded which). Every receptor here comes from a man aged 25 to 45 who had recovered from COVID-19.

The rearrangement joins TRBV2 to TRBJ2-1, with TRBD1 matching over 7 bases. This CDR3 is 15 amino acids long. The junction had 18 bases not matched to a gene; V was cut back by 6 bases and J by 13 bases. Per germline, CDR1 SNHLY and CDR2 FYNNEI. In nucleotides, the CDR3 is TGTGCCAGCAGCCCGGGACAGTCTCGTGGGGGCAAACAGTTCTTC. It yields the protein CASSPGQSRGGKQFF.

This clone showed up just a few times. The genes are TRBV29-1 and TRBJ2-5; D gene uncertain. Between the trimmed V and J ends, which lost 3 bases and 6 bases, there was a span of 8 bases. This CDR3 is 11 amino acids long. Germline V gives CDR1 SQVTM, CDR2 ANQGSEA. The DNA for the CDR3 is TGCAGCGTTGAGCCAGGCCAGACCCAGTACTTC. It codes for CSVEPGQTQYF.

The rearrangement links TRBV5-1 to TRBJ2-4; no firm D call. This CDR3 is 16 amino acids long. Trimming removed 3 bases from V and 9 bases from J, with 22 bases in between. The germline V gene has CDR1 SGHRS and CDR2 YFSETQ. CDR3 DNA sequence: TGCGCCAGCAGCTCCGACCCGAGGAGCTTTTATGGCATTCAGTACTTC. Its protein product is CASSSDPRSFYGIQYF. The full variable domain, in which reference TRBV5-1 and TRBJ2-4 provide the parts outside the CDR3, is KAGVTQTPRYLIKTRGQQVTLSCSPISGHRSVSWYQQTPGQGLQFLFEYFSETQRNKGNFPGRFSGRQFSNSRSEMNVSTLELGDSALYLCASSSDPRSFYGIQYFGAGTRLSVL.

The chain recombines TRBV5-1 with TRBJ2-7; tentative D call: TRBD2 (6 bases). The CDR3 is 13 residues long. The germline V gene encodes CDR1 SGHRS and CDR2 YFSETQ. Between the trimmed V and J ends, which lost 5 bases and 3 bases, there was a span of 12 bases. CDR3 nucleotide sequence: TGCGCCAGCAGGCCGACGGGACTCTACGAGCAGTACTTC. Its protein is CASRPTGLYEQYF. Looking up the rest from reference TRBV5-1 and TRBJ2-7 gives the full variable domain: KAGVTQTPRYLIKTRGQQVTLSCSPISGHRSVSWYQQTPGQGLQFLFEYFSETQRNKGNFPGRFSGRQFSNSRSEMNVSTLELGDSALYLCASRPTGLYEQYFGPGTRLTVT.

The chain combines TRBV27 with TRBJ1-5; no definite D call. CDR1 is MNHEY and CDR2 is SMNVEV in the germline V gene (reference sequence). The V end was cut by 3 bases, the J end by 3 bases, with 9 bases between. This CDR3 contains 14 residues. The CDR3 region is CASSLGRFNQPQHF. The CDR3 DNA reads as TGTGCCAGCAGTTTGGGCAGGTTCAATCAGCCCCAGCATTTT.

The rearrangement uses TRBV30 and TRBJ2-5, with D possibly TRBD1 on 5 matching bases. Germline assignment: CDR1 GTSNPN and CDR2 SVGIG (reference sequence). Trimming took off 2 bases at V and 5 bases at J, with 9 bases between the two ends. The CDR3 is made up of 12 amino acids. The CDR3 here is CAWSQGAETQYF. The CDR3 bases are TGTGCCTGGAGTCAAGGGGCGGAGACCCAGTACTTC.

This clone has only a few counts. The genes are TRBV27 and TRBJ1-2; tentative D call: TRBD1 (5 bases). The CDR3 length is 15 residues. V lost 6 bases and J lost 3, with 17 bases in between. The germline CDR1 and CDR2 sequences are MNHEY and SMNVEV (reference sequence). The CDR3 DNA follows: TGTGCCAGCAGCCAGGCACCCGCAGGGTACTATGGCTACACCTTC. This encodes CASSQAPAGYYGYTF.

Details on this clone: Additional DNA sequences in this sample encode the identical CDR3. V usage is TRBV7-9 and J usage is TRBJ1-2; D ambiguous. CDR3 length: 14 residues. The V gene lost 5 bases and the J gene lost 2 bases, with 12 bases spanning the gap. In germline, CDR1 is SEHNR, CDR2 FQNEAQ (reference sequence). For the CDR3, the DNA is TGTGCCAGCAGCCTAGGCAGATCGAACTATGGCTACACCTTC. It translates to CASSLGRSNYGYTF.

This sequence joins TRBV5-8 and TRBJ1-4; TRBD1 agrees at 11 bases. The germline CDR1 and CDR2 sequences are SGHTS and YDEGEE. The CDR3 is 16 residues long. V shed 4 bases and J 2 bases; nucleotides not matched to a gene: 4. CDR3 protein: CASSPGTGGTNEKLFF. In DNA form, the CDR3 reads TGTGCCAGCAGCCCCGGGACAGGGGGGACTAATGAAAAACTGTTTTTT. Combining the CDR3 with reference TRBV5-8 and TRBJ1-4 gives the whole variable domain EAGVTQSPTHLIKTRGQQATLRCSPISGHTSVYWYQQALGLGLQFLLWYDEGEERNRGNFPPRFSGRQFPNYSSELNVNALELEDSALYLCASSPGTGGTNEKLFFGSGTQLSVL.

The J gene is TRBJ2-1, the V gene TRBV5-6; 11 bases match TRBD2. Germline assignment: CDR1 SGHDT and CDR2 YYEEEE. V dropped 0 bases and J dropped 6; count of bases not matched to a gene: 2. The CDR3 is 15 residues long. CDR3: CASSLGLAGFNEQFF. The CDR3, as DNA: TGTGCCAGCAGCTTGGGACTAGCGGGGTTCAATGAGCAGTTCTTC.

V and J are TRBV30 and TRBJ2-7; a possible D gene is TRBD1 (6 bases). The V gene's germline CDR1 is GTSNPN and CDR2 SVGIG (reference sequence). The ends were cut back, 3 bases at V and 4 bases at J, with 19 bases in the middle. This CDR3 has 15 amino acids. CDR3 sequence reads: CAWSRELGANYEQYF. The CDR3 DNA reads TGTGCCTGGAGCCGCGAGTTGGGGGCGAATTACGAGCAGTACTTC.

This clone occurred a few times. The chain links TRBV7-3 to TRBJ2-7; 8 nucleotides align to TRBD2. Per germline, CDR1 SGHTA and CDR2 FQGTGA. Unmatched junction bases numbered 4, after V lost 1 base and J lost 2 bases. The CDR3 contains 15 residues. In nucleotides, the CDR3 is TGTGCCAGCAGCTTAAGAGCGGGGGCACCCTACGAGCAGTACTTC. It is translated as CASSLRAGAPYEQYF.

The V call is TRBV5-1, the J call TRBJ2-3, with 7 bases fitting TRBD1. The CDR3 covers 14 residues. V lost 1 base, J lost 8 bases, and 7 bases stayed unmatched. Germline CDR1 SGHRS, CDR2 YFSETQ. The CDR3 spells CASSLYPRQGTQYF. The CDR3 region has the DNA TGCGCCAGCAGCTTGTACCCTAGACAGGGTACGCAGTATTTT.

This chain joins TRBV7-3 and TRBJ2-3, with TRBD2 as a possible D gene (6 bases). There are 13 residues in the CDR3. Germline lookup yields CDR1 SGHTA and CDR2 FQGTGA. Trimming took off 5 bases at V and 5 bases at J, with 11 bases between the two ends. Written as DNA, the CDR3 is TGTGCCAGCAGCCCAGGGCGGGGAGATACGCAGTATTTT. Amino acids: CASSPGRGDTQYF.

This chain connects TRBV18 to TRBJ1-2; 7 bases are shared with TRBD1. The CDR3 totals 15 residues. CDR1 and CDR2 from the germline V gene are KGHSH and LQKENI. Losses at the gene ends were 1 base for V and 1 base for J; bases not matched to a gene: 3. CDR3 sequence (DNA): TGTGCCAGCTCACCACTCCCAGGGGGTAACTATGGCTACACCTTC. Translating it yields CASSPLPGGNYGYTF.

CDR3 residues: CASSLRPGGGTGELFF. CDR3 DNA: TGTGCCAGCAGCTTGCGCCCCGGAGGCGGCACCGGGGAGCTGTTTTTT. This chain uses TRBV7-8 with TRBJ2-2; TRBD2 is a possible D gene (5 bases). The CDR3 length is 16 residues. The ends were cut back, 3 bases at V and 4 bases at J, with 15 bases in the middle. Germline values: CDR1 SGHVS, CDR2 FQNEAQ.